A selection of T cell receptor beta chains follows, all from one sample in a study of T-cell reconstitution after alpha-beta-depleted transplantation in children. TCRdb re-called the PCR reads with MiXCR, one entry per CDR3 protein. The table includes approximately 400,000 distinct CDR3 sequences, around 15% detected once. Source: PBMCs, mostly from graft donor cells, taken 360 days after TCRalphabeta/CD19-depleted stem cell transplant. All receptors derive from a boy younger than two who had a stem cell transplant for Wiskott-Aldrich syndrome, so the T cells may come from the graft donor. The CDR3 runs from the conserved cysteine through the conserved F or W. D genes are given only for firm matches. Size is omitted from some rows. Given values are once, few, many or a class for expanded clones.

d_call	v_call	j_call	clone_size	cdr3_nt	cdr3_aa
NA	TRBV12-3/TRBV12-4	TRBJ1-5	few	TGTGCCAGCAGTCCATGGGGGAGCAATCAGCCCCAGCATTTT	CASSPWGSNQPQHF
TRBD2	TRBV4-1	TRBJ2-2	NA	TGCGCCAGCAGCCAAGATTCGGGGGGGCGCACCGGGGAGCTGTTTTTT	CASSQDSGGRTGELFF
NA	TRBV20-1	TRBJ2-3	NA	TGCAGTGCTAGAGATCCAAGGGGGCGGGGGGCCGTAGATACGCAGTATTTT	CSARDPRGRGAVDTQYF
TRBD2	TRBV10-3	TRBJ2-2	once	TGTGCCATCAGCTCGACTAGCACTACCGGGGAGCTGTTTTTT	CAISSTSTTGELFF
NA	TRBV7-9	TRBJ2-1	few	TGTGCCAGCAGCCCCATCCGGGGCGCCGGAAATGAGCAGTTCTTC	CASSPIRGAGNEQFF
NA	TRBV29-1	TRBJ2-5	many	TGCAGCGTCCGCGAAGAGACCCAGTACTTC	CSVREETQYF
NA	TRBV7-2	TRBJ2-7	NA	TGTGCCAGCAGCTTAATTTCCACCTACGAGCAGTACTTC	CASSLISTYEQYF
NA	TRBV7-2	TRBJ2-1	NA	TGTGCCAGCAGCTTAGACGGTGGATACAATGAGCAGTTCTTC	CASSLDGGYNEQFF
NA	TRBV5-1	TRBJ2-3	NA	TGCGCCAGCAGCAAACCCACCCTAGCGTTCCTCACAGATACGCAGTATTTT	CASSKPTLAFLTDTQYF
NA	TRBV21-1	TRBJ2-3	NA	TGTGCCAGCAGCTCCCATTCTTTACAGGGGATAAGCACAGATACGCAGTATTTT	CASSSHSLQGISTDTQYF
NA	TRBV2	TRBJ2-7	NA	TGTGCCAGCAGGGAACATTACGAGCAGTACTTC	CASREHYEQYF
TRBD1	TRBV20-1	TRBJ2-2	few	TGCAGTGCTAGTCAACATGGGACAGGGGTTACCGGGGAGCTGTTTTTT	CSASQHGTGVTGELFF
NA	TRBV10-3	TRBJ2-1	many	TGTGCCATCAGTGAGAAACATTCTTACAATGAGCAGTTCTTC	CAISEKHSYNEQFF
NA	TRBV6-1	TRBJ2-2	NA	TGTGCCAGCAGTGTCCGCAGGGTCACCGGGGAGCTGTTTTTT	CASSVRRVTGELFF
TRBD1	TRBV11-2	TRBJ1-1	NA	TGTGCCAGCAGCGGCGACAGGGGGACTGAAGCTTTCTTT	CASSGDRGTEAFF
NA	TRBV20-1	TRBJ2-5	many	TGCAGTGCTAGCCTACTGGGTAATTCGGAGACCCAGTACTTC	CSASLLGNSETQYF
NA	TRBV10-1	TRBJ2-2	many	TGCGCCAGCAGTGCAGGGAACACCGGGGAGCTGTTTTTT	CASSAGNTGELFF
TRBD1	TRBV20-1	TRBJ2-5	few	TGCAGTGCTAGCCTGACAGGGCTCCAAGAGACCCAGTACTTC	CSASLTGLQETQYF
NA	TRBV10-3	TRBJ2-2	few	TGTGCCATCAGTGAGCGGGACACCGGGGAGCTGTTTTTT	CAISERDTGELFF
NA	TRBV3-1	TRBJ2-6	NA	TGTGCCTTCAGTTTAGTTCTGAGGGGTTGGGTTGGGGCCAACGTCCTGACTTTC	CAFSLVLRGWVGANVLTF
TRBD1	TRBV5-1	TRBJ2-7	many	TGTGCCAGCAGTCTCGGACAGGGACCCTACGAGCAGTACTTC	CASSLGQGPYEQYF
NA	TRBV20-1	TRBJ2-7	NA	TGCAGTGCTAGCTCCAATACCTCCGTCCGGGAGCAGTACTTC	CSASSNTSVREQYF
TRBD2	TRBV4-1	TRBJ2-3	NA	TGCGCCAGCAGCCAACCCAGCGGGAGTAGCACAGATACGCAGTATTTT	CASSQPSGSSTDTQYF
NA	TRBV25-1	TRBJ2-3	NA	TGTGCCAGCAGTGAATTGGGGTGGAGGGGGGCTGAGACAGATACGCAGTATTTT	CASSELGWRGAETDTQYF
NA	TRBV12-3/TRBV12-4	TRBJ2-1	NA	TGTGCCAGCAGTCTTTTAGGGGGATACAATGAGCAGTTCTTC	CASSLLGGYNEQFF
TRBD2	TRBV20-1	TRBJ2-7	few	TGCAGTGCTAGAGGCAGTCTGTGGCGGGAGGGAGAGTACGAGCAGTACTTC	CSARGSLWREGEYEQYF
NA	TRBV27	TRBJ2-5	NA	TGTGCCAGCAGTTCTTACCTAGCAGGAGGGGAGACCCAGTACTTC	CASSSYLAGGETQYF
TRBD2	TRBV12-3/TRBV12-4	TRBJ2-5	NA	TGTGCCCTCAGTTTATCGGGACTAGCGGGGGCCTCGCAAGAGACCCAGTACTTC	CALSLSGLAGASQETQYF
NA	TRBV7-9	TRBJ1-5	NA	TGTGCCAGCAGCTTTAAAGACCCCCCACTGCCCCAGCATTTT	CASSFKDPPLPQHF
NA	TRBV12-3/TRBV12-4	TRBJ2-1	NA	TGTGCCAGCAGCCCGACAGGTAATAGGTACAATGAGCAGTTCTTC	CASSPTGNRYNEQFF
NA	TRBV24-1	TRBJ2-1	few	TGTGCCACCAGACTTGAGCGGGCCTACTCCTACAATGAGCAGTTCTTC	CATRLERAYSYNEQFF
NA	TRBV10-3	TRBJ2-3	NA	TGTGCCATCAGTGAGTCCTGGGAAAGGGACACAGATACGCAGTATTTT	CAISESWERDTDTQYF
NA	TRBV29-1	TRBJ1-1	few	TGCAGCGGGGGGAACACTGAAGCTTTCTTT	CSGGNTEAFF
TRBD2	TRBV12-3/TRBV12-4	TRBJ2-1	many	TGTGCCAGCAGTTCCTCCCCTAGCGGTGAGCAGTTCTTC	CASSSSPSGEQFF
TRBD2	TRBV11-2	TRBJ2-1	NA	TGTGCCAGCAGCTTAGTTCGACTAGCGCCTTACAATGAGCAGTTCTTC	CASSLVRLAPYNEQFF
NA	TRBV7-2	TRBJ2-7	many	TGTGCCAGCAGCCTCCCCGACAGGTACGAGCAGTACTTC	CASSLPDRYEQYF
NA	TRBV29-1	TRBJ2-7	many	TGCAGCGCCGGCCTCCAGAACGGGGAGCAGTACTTC	CSAGLQNGEQYF
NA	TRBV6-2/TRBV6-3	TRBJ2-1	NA	TGTGCCAGCAGTCGCCTTAGGAGGACCCAACCCAATGAGCAGTTCTTC	CASSRLRRTQPNEQFF
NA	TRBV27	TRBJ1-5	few	TGTGCCAGCAGTTTCGCGGGGTCGGGGCAGCCCCAGCATTTT	CASSFAGSGQPQHF
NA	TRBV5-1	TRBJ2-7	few	TGCGCCAGCAGCCCCGCCGGGACGCTACGGGAGCAGTACTTC	CASSPAGTLREQYF
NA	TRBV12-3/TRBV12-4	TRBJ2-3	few	TGTGCCAGCAGTCTTCGAACGGTCGGAGATACGCAGTATTTT	CASSLRTVGDTQYF
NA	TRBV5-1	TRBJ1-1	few	TGCGCCAGCAGCTTGAGCGGACCGAACACTGAAGCTTTCTTT	CASSLSGPNTEAFF
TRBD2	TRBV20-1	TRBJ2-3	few	TGCAGTGCTAGAGTGATCGGCGGGAGGGCCCGGACTAGCACAGATACGCAGTATTTT	CSARVIGGRARTSTDTQYF
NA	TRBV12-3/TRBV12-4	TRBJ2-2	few	TGTGCCAGCAGTGAGGGACCCTACTCCGGGGAGCTGTTTTTT	CASSEGPYSGELFF
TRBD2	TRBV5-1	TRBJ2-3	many	TGCGCCAGCAGCTTGGCGTCTAGCGGGAGTTATTACACAGATACGCAGTATTTT	CASSLASSGSYYTDTQYF
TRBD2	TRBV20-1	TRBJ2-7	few	TGCAGTGCTACCGGGACTAGGGGCGAGCAGTACTTC	CSATGTRGEQYF
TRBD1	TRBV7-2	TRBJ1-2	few	TGTGCCAGCAGCCAGGACAGGGGGGTACATGGCTACACCTTC	CASSQDRGVHGYTF
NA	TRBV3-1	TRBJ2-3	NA	TGTGCCAGCAGCCAAGATTGGAGAGGGGGCACAGATACGCAGTATTTT	CASSQDWRGGTDTQYF
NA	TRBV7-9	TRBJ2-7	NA	TGTGCCAGCAGCTTAGCGCGTTCAGGCCGAATTGGGCAGTACTTC	CASSLARSGRIGQYF
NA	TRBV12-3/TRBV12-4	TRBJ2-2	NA	TGTGCCAGCAGCCTAAACAAAGCGAACACCGGGGAGCTGTTTTTT	CASSLNKANTGELFF
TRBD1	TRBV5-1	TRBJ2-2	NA	TGCGCCAGCAGCCAAGCCTCAGGGGGTAGGACCGGGGAGCTGTTTTTT	CASSQASGGRTGELFF